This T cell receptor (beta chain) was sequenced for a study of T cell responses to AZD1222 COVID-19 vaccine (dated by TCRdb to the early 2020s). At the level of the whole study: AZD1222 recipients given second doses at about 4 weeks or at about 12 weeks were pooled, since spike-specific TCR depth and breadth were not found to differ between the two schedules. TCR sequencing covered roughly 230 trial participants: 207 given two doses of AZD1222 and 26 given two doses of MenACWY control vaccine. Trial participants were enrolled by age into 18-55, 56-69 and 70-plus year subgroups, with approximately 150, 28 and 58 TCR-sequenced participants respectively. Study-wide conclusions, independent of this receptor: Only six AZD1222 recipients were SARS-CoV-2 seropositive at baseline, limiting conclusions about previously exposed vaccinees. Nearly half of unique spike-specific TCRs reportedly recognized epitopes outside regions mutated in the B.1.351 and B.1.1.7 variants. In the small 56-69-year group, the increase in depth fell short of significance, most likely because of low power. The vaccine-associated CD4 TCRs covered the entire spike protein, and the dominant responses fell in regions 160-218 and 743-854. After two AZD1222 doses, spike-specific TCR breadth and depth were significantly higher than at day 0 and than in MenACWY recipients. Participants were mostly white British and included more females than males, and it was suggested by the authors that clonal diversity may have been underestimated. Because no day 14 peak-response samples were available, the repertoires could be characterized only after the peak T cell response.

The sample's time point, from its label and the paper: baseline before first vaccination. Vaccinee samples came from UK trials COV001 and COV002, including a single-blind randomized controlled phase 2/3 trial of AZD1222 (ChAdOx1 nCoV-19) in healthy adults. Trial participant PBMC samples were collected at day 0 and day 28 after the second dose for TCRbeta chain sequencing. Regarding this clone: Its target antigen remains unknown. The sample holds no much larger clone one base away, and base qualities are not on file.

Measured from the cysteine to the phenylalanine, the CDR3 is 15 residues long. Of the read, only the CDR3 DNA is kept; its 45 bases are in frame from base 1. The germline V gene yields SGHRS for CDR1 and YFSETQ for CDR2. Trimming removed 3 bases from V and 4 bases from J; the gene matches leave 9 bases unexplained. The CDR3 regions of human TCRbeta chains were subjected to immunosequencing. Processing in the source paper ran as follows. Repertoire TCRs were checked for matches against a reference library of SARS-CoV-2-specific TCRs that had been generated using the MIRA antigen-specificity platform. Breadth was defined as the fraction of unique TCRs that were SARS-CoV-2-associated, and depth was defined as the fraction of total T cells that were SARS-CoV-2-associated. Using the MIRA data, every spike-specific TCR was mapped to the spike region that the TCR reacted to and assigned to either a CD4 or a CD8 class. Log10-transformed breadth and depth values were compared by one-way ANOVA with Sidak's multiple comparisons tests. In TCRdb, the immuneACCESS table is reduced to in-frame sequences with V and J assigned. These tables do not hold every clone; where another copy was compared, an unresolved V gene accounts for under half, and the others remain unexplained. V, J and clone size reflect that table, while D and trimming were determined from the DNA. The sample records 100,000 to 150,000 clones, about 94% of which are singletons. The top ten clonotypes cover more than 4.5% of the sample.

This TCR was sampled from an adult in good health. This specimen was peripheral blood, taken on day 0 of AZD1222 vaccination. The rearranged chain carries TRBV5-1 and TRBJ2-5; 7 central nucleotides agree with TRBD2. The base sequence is TGCGCCAGCAGCTACGGAGCGGGATCGGGAGAGACCCAGTACTTC. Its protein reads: CASSYGAGSGETQYF.